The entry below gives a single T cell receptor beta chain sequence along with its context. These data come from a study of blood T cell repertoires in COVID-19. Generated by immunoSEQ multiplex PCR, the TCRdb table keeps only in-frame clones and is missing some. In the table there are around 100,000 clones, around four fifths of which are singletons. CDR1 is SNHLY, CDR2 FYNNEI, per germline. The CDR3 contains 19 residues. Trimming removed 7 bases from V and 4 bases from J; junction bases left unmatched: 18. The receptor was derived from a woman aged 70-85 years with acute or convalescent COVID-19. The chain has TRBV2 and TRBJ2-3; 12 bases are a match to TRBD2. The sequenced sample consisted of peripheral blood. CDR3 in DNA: TGTGCCAGCACGCGGAGACAGGGCCGACTAGCGGGGGTACCAGATACGCAGTATTTT. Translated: CASTRRQGRLAGVPDTQYF.